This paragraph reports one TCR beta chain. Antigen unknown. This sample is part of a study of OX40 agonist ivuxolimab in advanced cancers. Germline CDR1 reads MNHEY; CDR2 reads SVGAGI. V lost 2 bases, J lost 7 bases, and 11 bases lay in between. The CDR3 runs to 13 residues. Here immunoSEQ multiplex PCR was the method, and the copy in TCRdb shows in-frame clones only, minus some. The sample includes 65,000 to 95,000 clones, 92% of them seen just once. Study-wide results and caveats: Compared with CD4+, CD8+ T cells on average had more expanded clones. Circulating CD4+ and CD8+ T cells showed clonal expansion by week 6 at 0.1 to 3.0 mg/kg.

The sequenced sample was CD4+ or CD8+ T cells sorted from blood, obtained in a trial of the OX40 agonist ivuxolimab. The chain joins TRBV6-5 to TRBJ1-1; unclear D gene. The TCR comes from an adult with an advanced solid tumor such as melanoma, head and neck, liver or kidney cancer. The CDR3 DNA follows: TGTGCCAGCAGTTACGGGGTGGGGTATGAAGCTTTCTTT. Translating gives CASSYGVGYEAFF.